Presented here are 5 T cell receptor beta chains from one specimen sequenced in a study of blood T cells in healthy people across ages. It was with a sample-barcoded 5' primer and a J-beta primer mix that a second PCR of roughly 7 to 12 cycles was run. TCRdb re-called the 5' RACE reads with MiXCR, one entry per CDR3 protein. The data hold 1.8 million or so distinct CDR3 sequences, with roughly 43% observed a single time. The sequenced sample consisted of blood. These receptor sequences come from a human donor in good health.

This clonotype was seen once. The V call is TRBV7-2, the J call TRBJ2-3; tentative D call: TRBD2 (6 bases). The V end lost 0 bases, the J end lost 0 bases, and 13 bases lay between the germline ends. Germline V gene data show CDR1 as SGHTA and CDR2 as FQGNSA. The CDR3 contains 17 residues. The CDR3 region has the DNA TGTGCCAGCAGCTTAGCGTCGCGGGGTGTTAGCACAGATACGCAGTATTTT. This gives the protein CASSLASRGVSTDTQYF.

This clonotype was seen just once. The rearrangement joins TRBV14 to TRBJ2-5; D is unresolved. The V gene's germline CDR1 is SGHDN and CDR2 FVKESK. This CDR3 spans 12 amino acids. V was cut by 4 bases and J by 11 bases, with 14 bases left in between. The CDR3 region is CASSLYAYKQYF. CDR3 sequence (DNA): TGTGCCAGCAGCCTATATGCCTACAAGCAGTACTTC.

This clonotype turned up a few times. This chain connects TRBV6-5 to TRBJ2-5; D may match TRBD1 or TRBD2 (6 bases each). Deletions cut 3 bases from V and 11 bases from J, with 19 bases between. Looked up from germline, CDR1 is MNHEY and CDR2 is SVGAGI. This CDR3 region has 14 residues. Here the CDR3 DNA reads TGTGCCAGCAGTTATCAGGGGTTGGGGGAGGAGCAGTACTTC. Amino acid sequence: CASSYQGLGEEQYF.

This clonotype was seen a handful of times. The chain employs TRBV29-1 and TRBJ1-2; D gene unclear. This CDR3 comprises 13 residues. Germline loops: CDR1 SQVTM, CDR2 ANQGSEA. The germline V and J ends were trimmed by 6 bases and 1 base, with 12 bases remaining between them. Here the CDR3 DNA reads TGCAGCGTAGAGGACGGGCATAACTATGGCTACACCTTC. It codes for CSVEDGHNYGYTF.

The V call is TRBV21-1, the J call TRBJ2-7. TRBV21-1 is a pseudogene segment. The CDR3 totals 14 residues. CDR3 protein: CASSGIFSPYEQYF. The CDR3 coding sequence is TGTGCCAGCAGCGGGATATTTAGCCCCTACGAGCAGTACTTC.